The entry that follows covers one T cell receptor beta chain sequence. Using immunoSEQ multiplex PCR, the repertoire was profiled, and TCRdb retains in-frame clones only, with some absent. The top ten clones hold 2.9% of a sample with 120,000 or so clones, approximately 87% of them seen once. The record originates from a study of control samples from healthy donors and cancer patients. The CDR3 consists of 14 residues. J lost 6 bases, V lost 1 base, and 1 base had no gene match. Looked up from germline, CDR1 is MNHNS and CDR2 is SASEGT. The rearrangement uses TRBV6-1 and TRBJ1-5; 9 bases align to TRBD1. The sequencing sample was made of blood. The receptor was derived from a man aged 60 to 75 in good health. Here the CDR3 DNA reads TGTGCCAGCAGTGAAGACAGGGGGCGTCAGCCCCAGCATTTT. Amino acids: CASSEDRGRQPQHF.